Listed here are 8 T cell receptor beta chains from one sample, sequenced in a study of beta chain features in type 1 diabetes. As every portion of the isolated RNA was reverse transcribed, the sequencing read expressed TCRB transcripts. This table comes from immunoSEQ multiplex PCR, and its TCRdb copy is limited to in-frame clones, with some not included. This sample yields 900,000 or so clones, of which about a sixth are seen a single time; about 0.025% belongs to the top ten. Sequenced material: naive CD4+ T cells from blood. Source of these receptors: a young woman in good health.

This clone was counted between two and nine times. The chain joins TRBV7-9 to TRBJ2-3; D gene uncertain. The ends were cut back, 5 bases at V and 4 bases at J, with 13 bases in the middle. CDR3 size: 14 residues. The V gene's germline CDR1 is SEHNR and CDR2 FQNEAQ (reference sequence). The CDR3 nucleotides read TGTGCCAGCAGCCTGGCCCCGCCACCAGATACGCAGTATTTT. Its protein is CASSLAPPPDTQYF.

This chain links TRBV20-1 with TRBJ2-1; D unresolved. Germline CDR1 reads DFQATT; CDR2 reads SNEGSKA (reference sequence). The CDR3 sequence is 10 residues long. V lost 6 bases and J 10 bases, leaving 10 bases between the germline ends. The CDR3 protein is CSAVGVEQFF. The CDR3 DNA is TGCAGTGCCGTGGGCGTGGAGCAGTTCTTC.

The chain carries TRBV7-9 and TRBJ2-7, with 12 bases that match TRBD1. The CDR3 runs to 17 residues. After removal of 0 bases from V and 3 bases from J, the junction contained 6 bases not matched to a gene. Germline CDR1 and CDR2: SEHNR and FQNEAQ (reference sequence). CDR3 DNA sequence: TGTGCCAGCAGCTTAGCGCTGGGGACAGGGGGCAACTACGAGCAGTACTTC. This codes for CASSLALGTGGNYEQYF.

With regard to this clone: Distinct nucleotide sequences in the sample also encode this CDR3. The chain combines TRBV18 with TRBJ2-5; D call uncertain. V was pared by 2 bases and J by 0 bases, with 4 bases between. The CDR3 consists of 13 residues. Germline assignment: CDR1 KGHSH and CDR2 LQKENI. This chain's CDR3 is CASSPTYQETQYF. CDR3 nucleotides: TGTGCCAGCTCACCAACGTACCAAGAGACCCAGTACTTC.

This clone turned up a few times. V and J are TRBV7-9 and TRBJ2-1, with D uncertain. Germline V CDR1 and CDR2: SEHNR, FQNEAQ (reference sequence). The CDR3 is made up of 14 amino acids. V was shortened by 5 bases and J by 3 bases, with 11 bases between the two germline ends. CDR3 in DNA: TGTGCCAGCAGCCGGGCGGTGAGCTACAATGAGCAGTTCTTC. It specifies CASSRAVSYNEQFF.

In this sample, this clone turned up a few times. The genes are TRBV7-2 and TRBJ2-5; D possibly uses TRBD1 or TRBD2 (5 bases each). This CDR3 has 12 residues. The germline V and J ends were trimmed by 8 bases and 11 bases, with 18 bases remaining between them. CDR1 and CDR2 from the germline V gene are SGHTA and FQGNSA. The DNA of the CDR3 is TGTGCCAGCTCAAGGATGGGGGTGGAGCAGTACTTC. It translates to CASSRMGVEQYF.

The CDR3 nucleotides are TGCAGCGTTGGGGAGCGGGTTGACAATGAGCAGTTCTTC. Translating gives CSVGERVDNEQFF. The rearrangement uses TRBV29-1 and TRBJ2-1; the D gene is possibly TRBD2 (6 bases). The CDR3 runs to 13 residues. Germline values: CDR1 SQVTM, CDR2 ANQGSEA. V was trimmed by 4 bases and J by 5 bases, leaving 12 bases between them.

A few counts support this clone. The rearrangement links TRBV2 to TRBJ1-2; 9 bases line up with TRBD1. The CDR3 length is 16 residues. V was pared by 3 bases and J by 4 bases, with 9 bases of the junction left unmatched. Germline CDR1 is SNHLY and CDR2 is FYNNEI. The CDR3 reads CASSEWGQGGRYGYTF. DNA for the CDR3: TGTGCCAGCAGTGAGTGGGGACAGGGAGGCCGCTATGGCTACACCTTC.